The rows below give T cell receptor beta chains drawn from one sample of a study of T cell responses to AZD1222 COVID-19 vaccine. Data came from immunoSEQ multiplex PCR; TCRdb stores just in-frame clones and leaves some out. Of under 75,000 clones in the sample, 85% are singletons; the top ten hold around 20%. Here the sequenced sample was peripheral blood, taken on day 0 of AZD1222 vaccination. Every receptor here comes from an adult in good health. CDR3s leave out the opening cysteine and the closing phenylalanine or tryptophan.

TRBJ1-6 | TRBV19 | ASSRTGRNSPLH
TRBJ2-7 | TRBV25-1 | ASSEDWYEQY
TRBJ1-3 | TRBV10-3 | AIGDSSIPTNTIY
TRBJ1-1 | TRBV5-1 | ASSLVEGSEAF
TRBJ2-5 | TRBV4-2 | ASSQRGGAVTGSETQY
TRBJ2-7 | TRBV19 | ATRPRGGYYEQY
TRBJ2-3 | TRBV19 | ASSMWASGTDTQY
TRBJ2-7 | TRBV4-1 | ASSQHRETYEQY
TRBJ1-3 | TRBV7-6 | ASGRGSGNTIY
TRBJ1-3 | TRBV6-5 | ASQNLNSGNTIY
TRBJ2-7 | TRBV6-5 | ASSPGGGINEQY
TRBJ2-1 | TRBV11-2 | ASSYGRGRFNRAFTYNEQF
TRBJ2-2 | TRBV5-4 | ASSLRLAGLSGELF
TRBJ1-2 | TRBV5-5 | ASSLAWRGQDYGYT
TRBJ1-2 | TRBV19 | ASSIDRGQSYGYT
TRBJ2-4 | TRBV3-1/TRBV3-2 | ASSSRGRDKNIQY
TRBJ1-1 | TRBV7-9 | ASSQDPNTEAF
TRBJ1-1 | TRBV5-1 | ASSPMGGLNTEAF
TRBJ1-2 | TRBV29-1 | SVEGLGEGYGYT
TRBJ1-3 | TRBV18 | ASSEATGITGNTIY
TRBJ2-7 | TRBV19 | ASSMADRYYEQY
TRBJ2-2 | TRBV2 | ASSDVANTGELF
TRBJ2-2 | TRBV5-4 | ASSPRDRNTGELF
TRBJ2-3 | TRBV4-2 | ASSEAAAGLAGQTDTQY
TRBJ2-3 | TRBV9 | ASSASTGGTQY
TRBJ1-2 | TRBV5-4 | ASSLGGGRDYGYT
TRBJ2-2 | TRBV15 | ATSRGGQLTGELF
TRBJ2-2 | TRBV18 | ASPRELGTGELF
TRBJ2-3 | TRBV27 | ASSAVFHTDTQY
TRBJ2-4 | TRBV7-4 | ASSLGPPPGHQNLIVAKNIQY
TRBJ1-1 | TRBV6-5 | ASSYGVVGTGEPAF
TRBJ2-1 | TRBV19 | ASSIDEWWGDEQF
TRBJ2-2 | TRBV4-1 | ASSQAHFAGELF
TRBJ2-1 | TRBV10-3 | AISAYGQGVYEQF
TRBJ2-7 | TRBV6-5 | ASSVRDRGDYEQY
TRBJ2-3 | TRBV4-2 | ASSQGPGTSGADTQY
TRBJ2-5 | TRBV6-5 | ASSYSNRGQTQY
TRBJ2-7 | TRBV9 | ASSVGTSYEQY
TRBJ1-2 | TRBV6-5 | ASRDPPPNYGYT
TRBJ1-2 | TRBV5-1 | ASSQGQGRIYGYT
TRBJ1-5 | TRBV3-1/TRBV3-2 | ASSPGGGRNQPQH
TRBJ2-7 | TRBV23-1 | ASSQGRQEQY
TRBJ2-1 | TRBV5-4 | ASSLLVDHEQF
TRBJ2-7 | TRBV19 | ASSAIQGSWHEQY
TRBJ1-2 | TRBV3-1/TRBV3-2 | ASSQKLWTDYGYT
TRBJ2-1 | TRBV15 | ATSRGLAGANEQF
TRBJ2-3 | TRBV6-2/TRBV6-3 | ASSRPSGGYTDTQY
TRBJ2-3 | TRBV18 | ASSPTSGVPDTQY
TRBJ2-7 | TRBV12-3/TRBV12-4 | ASKARDGGEQY
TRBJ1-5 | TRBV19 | ASRAGIVTEPQH
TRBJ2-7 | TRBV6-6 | ASSTDGAGSYEQY